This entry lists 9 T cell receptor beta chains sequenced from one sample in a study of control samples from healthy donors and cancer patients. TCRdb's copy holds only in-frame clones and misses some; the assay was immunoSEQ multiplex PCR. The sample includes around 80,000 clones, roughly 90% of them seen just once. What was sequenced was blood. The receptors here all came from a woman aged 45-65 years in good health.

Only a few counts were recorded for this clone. The CDR3 sequence: CASSGGVLTEAFF. CDR3 in DNA: TGTGCCAGCAGTGGGGGAGTTCTCACTGAAGCTTTCTTT. The chain recombines TRBV12-3 or TRBV12-4 with TRBJ1-1; possibly TRBD1 for D (5 bases). The germline V and J ends were trimmed by 5 bases and 4 bases, with 11 bases remaining between them. This CDR3 has 13 residues.

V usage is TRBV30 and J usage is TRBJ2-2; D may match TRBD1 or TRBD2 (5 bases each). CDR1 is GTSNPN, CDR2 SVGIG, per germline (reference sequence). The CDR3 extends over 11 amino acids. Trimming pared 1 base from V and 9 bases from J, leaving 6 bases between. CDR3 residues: CAWSGDRELFF. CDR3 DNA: TGTGCCTGGAGTGGGGACCGGGAGCTGTTTTTT.

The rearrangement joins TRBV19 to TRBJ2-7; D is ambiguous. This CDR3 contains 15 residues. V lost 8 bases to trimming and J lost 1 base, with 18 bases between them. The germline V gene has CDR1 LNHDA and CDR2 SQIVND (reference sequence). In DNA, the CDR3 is TGTGCCAGTCGAAAGGCTACGTACGGTTCCTACGAGCAGTACTTC. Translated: CASRKATYGSYEQYF.

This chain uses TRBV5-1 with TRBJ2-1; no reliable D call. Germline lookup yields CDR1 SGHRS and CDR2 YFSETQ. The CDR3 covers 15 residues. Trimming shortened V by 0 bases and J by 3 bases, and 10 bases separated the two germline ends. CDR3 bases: TGCGCCAGCAGCTTGGGGCAGGATTACTACAATGAGCAGTTCTTC. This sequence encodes CASSLGQDYYNEQFF.

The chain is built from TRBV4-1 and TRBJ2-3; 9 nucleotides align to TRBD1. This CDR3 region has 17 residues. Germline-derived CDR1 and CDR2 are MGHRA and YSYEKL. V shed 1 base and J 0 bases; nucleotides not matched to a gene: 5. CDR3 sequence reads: CASSQAMTGGSTDTQYF. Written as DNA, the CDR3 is TGCGCCAGCAGCCAAGCTATGACAGGGGGAAGCACAGATACGCAGTATTTT.

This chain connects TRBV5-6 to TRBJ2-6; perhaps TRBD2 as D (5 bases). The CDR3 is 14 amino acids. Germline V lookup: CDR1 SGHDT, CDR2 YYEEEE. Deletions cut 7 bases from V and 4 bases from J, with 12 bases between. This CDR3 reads CASEGLPGANVLTF. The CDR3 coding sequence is TGTGCCAGCGAAGGACTTCCAGGGGCCAACGTCCTGACTTTC.

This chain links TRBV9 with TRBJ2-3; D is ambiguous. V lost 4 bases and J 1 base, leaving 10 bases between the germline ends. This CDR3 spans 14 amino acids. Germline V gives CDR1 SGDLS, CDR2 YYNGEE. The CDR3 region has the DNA TGTGCCAGCAGCCCGCGGTACGGCACAGATACGCAGTATTTT. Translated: CASSPRYGTDTQYF.

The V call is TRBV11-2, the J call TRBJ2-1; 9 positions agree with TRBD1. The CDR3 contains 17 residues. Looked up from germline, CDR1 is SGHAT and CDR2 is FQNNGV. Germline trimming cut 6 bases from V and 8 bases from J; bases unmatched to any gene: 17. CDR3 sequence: CASRTLLRDRDGYEQFF. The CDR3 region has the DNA TGTGCCAGCAGGACTCTTCTCCGGGACAGGGATGGTTATGAGCAGTTCTTC.

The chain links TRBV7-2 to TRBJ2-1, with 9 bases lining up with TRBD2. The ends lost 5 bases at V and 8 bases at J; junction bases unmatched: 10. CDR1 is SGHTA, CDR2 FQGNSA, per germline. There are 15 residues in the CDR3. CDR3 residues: CASSQGSGGHDEQFF. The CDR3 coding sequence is TGTGCCAGCAGCCAAGGTAGCGGGGGTCACGATGAGCAGTTCTTC. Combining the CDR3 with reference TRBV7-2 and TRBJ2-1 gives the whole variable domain GAGVSQSPSNKVTEKGKDVELRCDPISGHTALYWYRQSLGQGLEFLIYFQGNSAPDKSGLPSDRFSAERTGGSVSTLTIQRTQQEDSAVYLCASSQGSGGHDEQFFGPGTRLTVL.